The entry below describes one TCR beta chain. This beta chain is off target for a library built for alpha chains, so its abundance means little. The sample belongs to a study of spatial heterogeneity in lung cancer. TCRdb analysed the 5' RACE reads with MiXCR anew, one entry per CDR3 protein. Altogether a few thousand distinct CDR3 sequences are present, 50% to 65% being singletons, with the ten largest covering over 60%. The CDR3 is made up of 13 amino acids. Germline V lookup: CDR1 SQVTM, CDR2 ANQGSEA. V was clipped by 4 bases and J by 1 base, with 7 bases between them. Regarding time point: sample taken at primary tumor resection. The authors sequenced whole RNA from tumor, nontumor lung or frozen PBMC without sorting.

This TCR derives from a female donor with early-stage non-small cell lung cancer. Source: PBMCs, taken at surgery. The genes are TRBV29-1 and TRBJ2-2; TRBD2 is a possible D gene (6 bases). This chain's CDR3 is CSVGRGNTGELFF. CDR3 nucleotides: TGCAGCGTTGGGCGGGGGAACACCGGGGAGCTGTTTTTT.